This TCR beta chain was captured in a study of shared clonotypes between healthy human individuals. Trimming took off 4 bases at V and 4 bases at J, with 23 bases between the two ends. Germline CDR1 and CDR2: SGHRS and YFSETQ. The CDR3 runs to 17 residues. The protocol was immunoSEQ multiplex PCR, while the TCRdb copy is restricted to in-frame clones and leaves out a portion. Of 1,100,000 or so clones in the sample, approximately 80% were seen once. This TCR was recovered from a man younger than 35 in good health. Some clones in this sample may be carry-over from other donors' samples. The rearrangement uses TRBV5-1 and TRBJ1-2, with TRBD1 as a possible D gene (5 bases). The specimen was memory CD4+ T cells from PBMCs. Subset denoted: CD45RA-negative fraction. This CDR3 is CASSPQSPGTGFYGYTF. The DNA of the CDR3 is TGCGCCAGCAGCCCTCAAAGTCCCGGGACGGGTTTCTATGGCTACACCTTC.